The source of this T cell receptor beta chain is a study of CD8 T cells in ankylosing spondylitis (dated by TCRdb to 2016 to 2017). Study-level background: The study set out to find disease-linked TCR variants by profiling T cell receptor beta repertoires in ankylosing spondylitis patients and healthy donors. Peripheral blood was sampled, and synovial fluid was also collected from ankylosing spondylitis patients. The whole study cohort included under 140 healthy donors and 25 ankylosing spondylitis patients. General study outcomes and caveats: A CD8+ phenotype was shown by the disease-linked clones, which were found at relatively low frequencies in peripheral blood. A TCR beta motif made up of roughly eight highly homologous amino acid variants appeared to be characteristic of blood from ankylosing spondylitis patients. The disease-linked clones were reported to be significantly enriched in matched synovial fluid samples from ankylosing spondylitis patients. Some motif variants were previously reported in synovial fluid and blood of reactive arthritis patients, suggesting common disease-initiation mechanisms.

The sequencer was an Illumina HiSeq 2500. TCR beta libraries were prepared by quantitative 5'-RACE with molecular barcodes. The published analysis was carried out like this. Disease-linked TCR variants were identified with a new computational method built on a probabilistic model of VDJ rearrangement. TCRdb took the public reads, trimmed them with fastp at Q25, ran MiXCR for clone calling and kept in-frame beta chains. CDR3 protein sequences are deduplicated, and each keeps its most common genes and DNA. Here the V and J calls rest on TCRdb's processing, not on the authors' analysis. The sample table holds about 800,000 distinct CDR3 sequences, of which about 12% were seen once. The ten largest clones capture more than 0.5% of the sample. The CDR3 covers 13 residues, taking in both the cysteine and the phenylalanine. Here the CDR3 DNA is all that survives: 39 bases in frame from base 1. CDR1 is given as DFQATT and CDR2 as SNEGSKA, both from the germline V gene (reference sequence). The germline ends are 15 bases apart after V is trimmed by 6 bases and J by 6 bases.

Turning to this clonotype: Its antigen has not been determined. No clone much larger than this one lies a single base away; base qualities are absent.

The rearrangement combines TRBV20-1 with TRBJ2-1; TRBD1 could be the D gene, as 6 bases match. Sequencing was done on a sample of blood, either unsorted or a sorted T cell fraction (not recorded which). The origin of this receptor is a male donor with ankylosing spondylitis. CDR3 protein: CSAIDRSGNEQFF. DNA sequence: TGCAGTGCCATCGACAGGTCGGGCAATGAGCAGTTCTTC.